This TCR beta chain was profiled in a study of post-analysis software for immune sequencing data. Whole-study findings and limits: The five TRBV segments detected at higher frequency in patients than in controls included TRBV5-6, TRBV5-1 and TRBV20-1.

V shed 5 bases, J shed 2 bases, and the junction held 5 bases outside the gene matches. Germline V gene lookup returns CDR1 PRHDT and CDR2 FYEKMQ (reference sequence). The CDR3 runs to 14 residues. Built from TCR beta cDNA, the libraries had unique molecular identifiers in them. TCRdb recomputed calls from the PCR reads with MiXCR, one row per CDR3 protein. The data contain about 540,000 distinct CDR3 sequences, 30% to 40% of them seen just once; the ten biggest clones take up around 6.1%. As regards this clonotype: Its antigen remains unknown.

The sequenced sample was blood. The origin of this receptor is a girl between 2 and 17 years old with multiple sclerosis. The chain uses TRBV13 and TRBJ1-2, with 7 bases aligning to TRBD1. CDR3 region: CASSQGQYNYGYTF. The CDR3 DNA reads TGTGCCAGCAGCCAGGGACAGTACAACTATGGCTACACCTTC.